A single sample is the source of the 2 T cell receptor beta chains below, sequenced in a study of blood T cell repertoires in COVID-19. Here immunoSEQ multiplex PCR was the method, and the copy in TCRdb shows in-frame clones only, minus some. Found here are 250,000 or so clones, approximately 84% of them singletons; the top ten hold around 2%. The specimen was peripheral blood. The receptors shown here come from a woman aged 80 or older with acute or convalescent COVID-19.

V gene TRBV5-4 combines with J gene TRBJ1-1; D not resolved. Germline CDR1 and CDR2: SGHNT and YYREEE (reference sequence). The V end was cut by 1 base, the J end by 3 bases, with 7 bases between. The CDR3 sequence is 13 residues long. Written as DNA, the CDR3 is TGTGCCAGCAGCTTGCATTACTACACTGAAGCTTTCTTT. As protein: CASSLHYYTEAFF. Variable domain in full (rest from reference TRBV5-4 and TRBJ1-1): ETGVTQSPTHLIKTRGQQVTLRCSSQSGHNTVSWYQQALGQGPQFIFQYYREEENGRGNFPPRFSGLQFPNYSSELNVNALELDDSALYLCASSLHYYTEAFFGQGTRLTVV.

J is TRBJ2-1 and V is TRBV11-3; tentative D call: TRBD2 (5 bases). The germline V gene has CDR1 SGHNT and CDR2 YENEEA. V shed 2 bases and J shed 8 bases, with 7 bases lying between them. The CDR3 is 12 amino acids. As DNA, the CDR3 is TGTGCCAGCAGCTTAAGTAGCGATGAGCAGTTCTTC. Protein: CASSLSSDEQFF.